Shown below are 16 T cell receptor beta chains from a single sample sequenced in a study of Graves' ophthalmopathy and Graves' hyperthyroidism. CDR3 regions of TCR beta were amplified from RNA transcripts. Following a first-round RT-PCR that used HTBI primers, a second-round multiplex PCR was carried out. TCRdb analysed the multiplex PCR reads with MiXCR anew, one entry per CDR3 protein. The data contain about 740,000 distinct CDR3 sequences, roughly 41% of them singletons. The sample taken for sequencing was peripheral blood. Every receptor here comes from an adult man with Graves' ophthalmopathy.

A note on this clonotype: Compared with germline, one end of the junction differs, possibly owing to a read error. The chain employs TRBV6-6 and TRBJ1-1, with D tentatively TRBD1 (6 bases). Germline CDR1 and CDR2: MNHNY and SVGAGI (reference sequence). The CDR3 runs 13 residues. DNA of the CDR3: TGCACCACTAAGCCAGGGGTCGGCACTGAAGCTTTCTTT. Its translation: CTTKPGVGTEAFF.

Points on this clonotype: The junction does not match germline at one end; this may be a read error. This chain connects TRBV10-2 to TRBJ1-1, with D maybe TRBD1 (5 bases). Germline CDR1 is WSHSY and CDR2 is SAAADI. This CDR3 region has 16 residues. CDR3 loop: CASSQGLGPTDTEAFF. DNA for the CDR3: TGTGCCAGCAGCCAAGGTTTGGGGCCCACGGACACTGAAGCTTTCTTT.

This clonotype came up a few times. This may arise from a read error, as a much more abundant clone is one base away. The chain uses TRBV7-2 and TRBJ1-1; the D is unclear. The length of the CDR3 is 13 residues. Per the germline V gene, CDR1 is SGHTA and CDR2 is FQGNSA. V gave up 5 bases and J gave up 6 bases, with 13 bases separating them. CDR3 sequence: CASSPVIAAEAFF. The CDR3 DNA reads TGTGCCAGCAGCCCTGTTATCGCCGCTGAAGCTTTCTTT.

V is TRBV29-1 and J is TRBJ2-7, with 10 positions matching TRBD1. The CDR3 sequence is 15 residues long. Germline CDR1 and CDR2: SQVTM and ANQGSEA. The V segment lost 2 bases and the J segment 7 bases; nucleotides outside the gene matches: 11. CDR3 loop: CSVEYGQGVASEQYF. CDR3 in DNA: TGCAGCGTTGAATACGGACAGGGGGTGGCGAGTGAGCAGTACTTC.

The rearrangement joins TRBV9 to TRBJ2-7, with 9 bases aligning to TRBD1. The CDR3 is made up of 15 amino acids. After removal of 7 bases from V and 5 bases from J, the junction contained 13 bases not matched to a gene. Germline assignment: CDR1 SGDLS and CDR2 YYNGEE. The CDR3 loop is CASSPGGQGVHEQYF. CDR3 in DNA: TGTGCCAGCTCACCGGGGGGACAGGGAGTCCACGAGCAGTACTTC.

This clonotype has a handful of counts. The chain carries TRBV2 and TRBJ1-2, with a tentative D call TRBD1 (5 bases). V was cut by 7 bases and J by 4 bases, with 16 bases left in between. The CDR3 is 14 amino acids. CDR1 is SNHLY, CDR2 FYNNEI, per germline. CDR3 loop: CASTGSGGPYGYTF. The CDR3 DNA reads TGTGCCAGCACGGGCTCCGGGGGTCCCTATGGCTACACCTTC.

The V gene is TRBV24-1, the J gene TRBJ1-5; D might be TRBD1 (5 bases). Germline V lookup: CDR1 KGHDR, CDR2 SFDVKD. V shed 11 bases and J shed 6 bases, with 19 bases lying between them. This CDR3 contains 14 residues. CDR3 nucleotide sequence: TGTGCCAGCAGAGACAAGGGCGGGGGTCAGCCCCAGCATTTT. This encodes CASRDKGGGQPQHF.

The J gene is TRBJ1-3, the V gene TRBV6-1, with a tentative D call TRBD1 (5 bases). The V gene's germline CDR1 is MNHNS and CDR2 SASEGT. Trimming left V 9 bases short and J 1 base short, with 10 bases between. The CDR3 extends over 13 amino acids. The chain's CDR3 is CASPKGSGNTIYF. The CDR3 coding sequence is TGTGCCAGTCCTAAGGGGTCTGGAAACACCATATATTTT.

In this sample, this clonotype turned up many times. V and J are TRBV9 and TRBJ2-5; D gene ambiguous. V lost 2 bases and J 2 bases, leaving 7 bases between the germline ends. The CDR3 consists of 13 residues. Germline CDR1 and CDR2: SGDLS and YYNGEE. The CDR3 loop reads CASSVDGQETQYF. The CDR3 DNA reads as TGTGCCAGCAGCGTGGATGGTCAAGAGACCCAGTACTTC.

A note on this clonotype: A read error is possible here, since a much larger clone lies one base away. This chain connects TRBV9 to TRBJ1-2; no clear D. Trimming cost V 0 bases and J 6 bases, with 0 bases left between them. Germline assignment: CDR1 SGDLS and CDR2 YYNGEE. The CDR3 covers 10 residues. In nucleotides, the CDR3 is TGTGCCAGCAGCGTAGATGGCTACACCTTC. Translating gives CASSVDGYTF.

This clonotype has a handful of counts. The rearrangement uses TRBV12-3 or TRBV12-4 and TRBJ2-7; 11 bases align to TRBD2. CDR3 length: 15 amino acids. J lost 1 base, V lost 5 bases, and 4 bases had no gene match. The CDR3 region has the DNA TGTGCCAGCAGTGTTAGCGGGGGGGCGTCCTACGAGCAGTACTTC. As protein: CASSVSGGASYEQYF.

The V call is TRBV5-1, the J call TRBJ2-7, with 8 bases that match TRBD2. The CDR3 consists of 14 residues. The germline gives CDR1 SGHRS, CDR2 YFSETQ. Trimming cost V 6 bases and J 3 bases; bases outside gene matches: 8. Written as DNA, the CDR3 is TGCGCCAGCAAGACCGGGACTAGTCTCTACGAGCAGTACTTC. It is translated as CASKTGTSLYEQYF. Using reference TRBV5-1 and TRBJ2-7 for the parts outside the CDR3, the full variable domain is KAGVTQTPRYLIKTRGQQVTLSCSPISGHRSVSWYQQTPGQGLQFLFEYFSETQRNKGNFPGRFSGRQFSNSRSEMNVSTLELGDSALYLCASKTGTSLYEQYFGPGTRLTVT.

This clonotype was recorded a few times. The junction differs from germline at one of its ends, possibly a read error. This rearrangement joins TRBV12-3 or TRBV12-4 to TRBJ2-5, with a tentative D call TRBD2 (5 bases). The CDR3 extends over 14 amino acids. CDR3 nucleotides: TGTGCCAGCAGCTTAGTTGCCGGGGAGGAGACCCAGTACTTC. This sequence encodes CASSLVAGEETQYF.

The V call is TRBV20-1, the J call TRBJ1-1, with no clear D. Germline V gene lookup returns CDR1 DFQATT and CDR2 SNEGSKA (reference sequence). The germline V and J ends were trimmed by 0 bases and 5 bases, with 16 bases remaining between them. The CDR3 sequence is 15 residues long. In DNA form, the CDR3 reads TGCAGTGCTAGAGATCTGGGAGGGAGTGTGACTGAAGCTTTCTTT. This encodes CSARDLGGSVTEAFF.

This clonotype was observed at least ten times. The rearrangement joins TRBV25-1 to TRBJ1-6; TRBD1 aligns across 8 bases. The CDR3 consists of 14 residues. Germline lookup yields CDR1 MGHDK and CDR2 SYGVNS. The J segment lost 3 bases and the V segment lost 6 bases, leaving 1 base of the junction unmatched. CDR3: CASSGTGYNSPLHF. CDR3 DNA sequence: TGTGCCAGCAGCGGGACAGGCTATAATTCACCCCTCCACTTT.

The gene calls are TRBV6-2 or TRBV6-3 and TRBJ1-2, with a weak D call TRBD1 (5 bases). V was clipped by 5 bases and J by 4 bases, with 14 bases between them. This CDR3 is built from 14 residues. Per germline, CDR1 MNHEY and CDR2 SVGEGT. The CDR3, as DNA: TGTGCCAGCAGTCGACCGACAGCCGCCTATGGCTACACCTTC. This sequence encodes CASSRPTAAYGYTF.